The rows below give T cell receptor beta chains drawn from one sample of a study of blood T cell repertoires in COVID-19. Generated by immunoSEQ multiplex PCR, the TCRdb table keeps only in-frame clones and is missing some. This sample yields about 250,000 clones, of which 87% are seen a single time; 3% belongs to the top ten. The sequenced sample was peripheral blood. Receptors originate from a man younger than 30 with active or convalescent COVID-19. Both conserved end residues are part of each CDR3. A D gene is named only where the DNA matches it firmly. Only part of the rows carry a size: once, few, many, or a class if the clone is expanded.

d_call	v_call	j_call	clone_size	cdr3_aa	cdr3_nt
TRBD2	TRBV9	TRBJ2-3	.	CASSGIAGTDTQYF	TGTGCCAGCAGCGGTATAGCGGGGACAGATACGCAGTATTTT
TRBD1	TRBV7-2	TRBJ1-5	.	CASSFTGTGDQPQHF	TGTGCCAGCAGCTTTACCGGGACAGGGGATCAGCCCCAGCATTTT
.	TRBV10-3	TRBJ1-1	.	CAIRTDMNTEAFF	TGTGCCATAAGGACGGACATGAACACTGAAGCTTTCTTT
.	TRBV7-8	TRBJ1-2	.	CASSLGVDSLYGYTF	TGTGCCAGCAGCTTAGGGGTCGACAGCCTCTATGGCTACACCTTC
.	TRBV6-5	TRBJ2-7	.	CANSLTSPPHYEQYF	TGTGCCAACAGTCTCACTAGTCCCCCCCACTACGAGCAGTACTTC
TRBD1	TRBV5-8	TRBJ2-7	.	CASSLQDRSGEQYF	TGTGCCAGCAGCTTGCAGGACAGGTCAGGGGAGCAGTACTTC
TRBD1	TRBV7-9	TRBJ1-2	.	CASSAGQDYGYTF	TGTGCCAGCAGCGCGGGACAGGACTATGGCTACACCTTC
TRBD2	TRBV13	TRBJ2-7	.	CASSPRGGSGEQYF	TGTGCCAGCAGCCCGCGGGGGGGTTCGGGCGAGCAGTACTTC
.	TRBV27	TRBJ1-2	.	CASSFKAGVTMDGYTF	TGTGCCAGCAGTTTTAAGGCGGGGGTAACTATGGACGGCTACACCTTC
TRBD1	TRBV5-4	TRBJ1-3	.	CASSLDRGSYTIYF	TGTGCCAGCAGCTTGGACAGGGGCTCATACACCATATATTTT
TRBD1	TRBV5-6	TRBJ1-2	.	CASSLGLQGENYGYTF	TGTGCCAGCAGCTTAGGTCTACAGGGGGAAAACTATGGCTACACCTTC
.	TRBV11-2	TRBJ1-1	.	CASSSPSGQGAFF	TGTGCCAGCAGCTCACCCTCGGGCCAGGGAGCTTTCTTT
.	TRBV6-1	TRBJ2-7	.	CASSDTTLSYEQYF	TGTGCCAGCAGTGATACGACTCTATCCTACGAGCAGTACTTC
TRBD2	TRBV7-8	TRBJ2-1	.	CASSLETGGFGDEQFF	TGTGCCAGCAGCTTAGAGACGGGAGGTTTTGGGGATGAGCAGTTCTTC
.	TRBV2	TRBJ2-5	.	CASSWGDRVVETQYF	TGTGCCAGCAGTTGGGGGGACAGAGTAGTGGAGACCCAGTACTTC
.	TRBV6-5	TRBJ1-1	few	CASIYPGRSEAFF	TGTGCCAGCATATACCCGGGTCGGTCAGAAGCTTTCTTT